The 9 T cell receptor beta chains below all came from one sample that was sequenced in a study of human T cells and chemical hapten exposure (dated by TCRdb to the early 2020s). According to the study, the label for this sample's time point signals: patch test 2, 6 weeks after DPC sensitization. The sample's treatment or condition label is to be understood as: therapeutic diphenylcyclopropenone sensitization with weekly scalp DPC. Total RNA was extracted from unfractionated whole blood collected in Tempus Blood RNA tubes. The method was RACE. Sequencer: NextSeq 500. Starting from the raw public reads, TCRdb applied fastp trimming at Q25, assembled clones with MiXCR and retained in-frame beta chains. Rows with a matching CDR3 protein are joined into one entry that keeps the most common DNA and genes. This sample comprises some 42,000 distinct CDR3 sequences, 9.5% to 10% of them detected only once. 13% to 15% of the sample rests with the top ten.

The specimen comprised whole blood, sampled in connection with sensitization to the hapten diphenylcyclopropenone (DPC). Receptors were obtained from a woman between 25 and 40 years old with alopecia areata. Some clones in this sample may be carry-over from other donors' samples.

This clonotype has ten or more counts. The rearrangement links TRBV7-2 to TRBJ2-1; D is unresolved. The germline gives CDR1 SGHTA, CDR2 FQGNSA. The CDR3 consists of 13 residues. V was cut by 3 bases and J by 4 bases, with 7 bases left in between. The CDR3, as DNA: TGTGCCAGCAGCTTTGAAGGGTACAATGAGCAGTTCTTC. Encoded protein: CASSFEGYNEQFF.

This clonotype came up a few times. At one end the junction does not follow the germline gene, possibly because of a read error. The V and J genes are TRBV5-4 and TRBJ2-1, with 9 bases that match TRBD1. The length of the CDR3 is 15 residues. The germline CDR1 and CDR2 sequences are SGHNT and YYREEE (reference sequence). CDR3 nucleotide sequence: TGTGCCAGCAGCTTTACAGGGGGCTCCAACAATGAGCAGTTCTTC. Protein: CASSFTGGSNNEQFF.

The V and J genes are TRBV7-9 and TRBJ2-3, with a weak D call TRBD2 (6 bases). From germline, CDR1 is SEHNR and CDR2 FQNEAQ (reference sequence). The CDR3 spans 14 residues. V lost 7 bases and J 2 bases, leaving 13 bases between the germline ends. CDR3 DNA: TGTGCCAGCACCCCGGAGGGGCTCACAGATACGCAGTATTTT. It encodes CASTPEGLTDTQYF. The variable domain in full, completed from reference TRBV7-9 and TRBJ2-3, reads DTGVSQNPRHKITKRGQNVTFRCDPISEHNRLYWYRQTLGQGPEFLTYFQNEAQLEKSRLLSDRFSAERPKGSFSTLEIQRTEQGDSAMYLCASTPEGLTDTQYFGPGTRLTVL.

CDR3 nucleotide sequence: TGTGCCAGCACCCCCAGCGGGGGGGCCTCCAATGAGCAGTTCTTC. This gives the protein CASTPSGGASNEQFF. The chain couples TRBV6-5 to TRBJ2-1, with 10 positions matching TRBD2. This CDR3 comprises 15 residues. Germline CDR1 reads MNHEY; CDR2 reads SVGAGI. Trimming took 7 bases from V and 6 from J; bases not matched to a gene: 9.

This clonotype showed up many times. The J gene is TRBJ1-1, the V gene TRBV29-1; D remains unclear. The CDR3 totals 11 residues. V dropped 4 bases and J dropped 4 bases, with 7 bases sitting between them. The germline gives CDR1 SQVTM, CDR2 ANQGSEA. The CDR3 sequence is CSVVSGTEAFF. The DNA of the CDR3 is TGCAGCGTTGTATCTGGCACTGAAGCTTTCTTT.

This clonotype has a count of ten or more. The V call is TRBV7-3, the J call TRBJ2-5, with a weak D call TRBD1 (5 bases). Germline values: CDR1 SGHTA, CDR2 FQGTGA. Trimming stripped 5 bases from V and 4 bases from J, with 14 bases between. This CDR3 has 14 residues. The CDR3 spells CASSPKGSSETQYF. CDR3 DNA sequence: TGTGCCAGCAGCCCTAAGGGGTCCTCAGAGACCCAGTACTTC.

This sequence joins TRBV9 and TRBJ1-4; D remains unclear. Per germline, CDR1 SGDLS and CDR2 YYNGEE. With 0 bases removed from V and 7 bases from J, the gap between germline ends came to 10 bases. This CDR3 comprises 14 residues. CDR3 residues: CASSVDDWSEKLFF. DNA of the CDR3: TGTGCCAGCAGCGTAGATGACTGGAGTGAAAAACTGTTTTTT.

This clonotype was recorded at least ten times. The chain recombines TRBV5-1 with TRBJ1-1; a possible D gene is TRBD1 (6 bases). CDR3 length: 13 amino acids. V lost 5 bases to trimming and J lost 1 base, with 9 bases between them. CDR1 is SGHRS, CDR2 YFSETQ, per germline. Here the CDR3 reads CASRPTGNTEAFF. Here the CDR3 DNA reads TGCGCCAGCAGACCGACAGGGAACACTGAAGCTTTCTTT.

This clonotype was detected once. The chain joins TRBV29-1 to TRBJ2-3, with a weak D call TRBD1 (6 bases). V dropped 7 bases and J dropped 6 bases, with 20 bases sitting between them. Looked up from germline, CDR1 is SQVTM and CDR2 is ANQGSEA. This CDR3 comprises 14 residues. The CDR3 region is CSANLRQVGDTQYF. CDR3 nucleotide sequence: TGCAGCGCAAATTTACGACAGGTTGGCGATACGCAGTATTTT.